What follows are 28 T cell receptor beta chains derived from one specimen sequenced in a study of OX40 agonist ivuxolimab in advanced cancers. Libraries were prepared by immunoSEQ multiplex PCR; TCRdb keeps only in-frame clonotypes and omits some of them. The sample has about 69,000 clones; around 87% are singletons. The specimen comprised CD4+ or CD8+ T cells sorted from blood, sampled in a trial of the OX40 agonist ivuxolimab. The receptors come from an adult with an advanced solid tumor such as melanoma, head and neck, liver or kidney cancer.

As DNA, the CDR3 is TGTGCCAGCAGACCCGGTGGCGCGGGAGGATACGAGCAGTACTTC. Its protein is CASRPGGAGGYEQYF. This chain links TRBV28 with TRBJ2-7; 8 nucleotides match TRBD2. Germline trimming cut 6 bases from V and 4 bases from J; bases unmatched to any gene: 11. CDR1 is MDHEN and CDR2 is SYDVKM in the germline V gene. There are 15 residues in the CDR3.

The DNA for the CDR3 is TGTGCCAGCTCACTTGGGACTGTTTATGGCTACACCTTC. As protein: CASSLGTVYGYTF. The rearrangement joins TRBV18 to TRBJ1-2, with a tentative D call TRBD1 (5 bases). Per germline, CDR1 KGHSH and CDR2 LQKENI. The CDR3 is 13 residues long. The V end was cut by 4 bases, the J end by 5 bases, with 11 bases between.

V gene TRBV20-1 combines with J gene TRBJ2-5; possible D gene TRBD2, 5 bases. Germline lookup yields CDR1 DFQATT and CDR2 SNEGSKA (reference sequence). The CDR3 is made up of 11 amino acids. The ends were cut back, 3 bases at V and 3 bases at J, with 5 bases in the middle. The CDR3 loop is CSAREEETQYF. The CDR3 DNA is TGCAGTGCTAGGGAGGAAGAGACCCAGTACTTC.

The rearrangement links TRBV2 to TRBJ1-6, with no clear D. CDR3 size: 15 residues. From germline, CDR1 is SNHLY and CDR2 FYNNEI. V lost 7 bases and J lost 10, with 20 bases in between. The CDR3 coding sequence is TGTGCCAGCATCTATTTCCGGCCAACGAACTCACCCCTCCACTTT. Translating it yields CASIYFRPTNSPLHF.

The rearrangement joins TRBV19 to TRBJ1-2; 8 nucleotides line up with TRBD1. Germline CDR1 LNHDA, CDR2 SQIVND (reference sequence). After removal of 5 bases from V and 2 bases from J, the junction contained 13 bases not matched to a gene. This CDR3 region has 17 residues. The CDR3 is CASSSSGQATGNYGYTF. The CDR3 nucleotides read TGTGCCAGTAGTTCCTCGGGACAGGCGACCGGGAACTATGGCTACACCTTC.

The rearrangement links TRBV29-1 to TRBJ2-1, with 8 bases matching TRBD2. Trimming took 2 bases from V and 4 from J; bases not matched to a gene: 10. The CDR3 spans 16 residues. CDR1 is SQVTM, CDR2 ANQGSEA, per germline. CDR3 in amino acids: CSVERRVAGSYNEQFF. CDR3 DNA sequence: TGCAGCGTTGAAAGGAGGGTAGCGGGGTCGTACAATGAGCAGTTCTTC.

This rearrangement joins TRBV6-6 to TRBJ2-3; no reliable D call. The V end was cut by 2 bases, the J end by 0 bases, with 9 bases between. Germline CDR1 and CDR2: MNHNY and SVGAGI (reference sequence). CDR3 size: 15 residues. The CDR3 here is CASSYILVSTDTQYF. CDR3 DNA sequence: TGTGCCAGCAGTTACATCCTAGTAAGCACAGATACGCAGTATTTT.

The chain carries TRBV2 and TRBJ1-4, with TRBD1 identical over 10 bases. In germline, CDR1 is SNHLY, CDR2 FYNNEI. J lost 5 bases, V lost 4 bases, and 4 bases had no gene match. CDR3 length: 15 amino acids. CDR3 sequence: CASSGSGQGNEKLFF. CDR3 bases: TGTGCCAGCAGTGGCTCGGGACAGGGGAATGAAAAACTGTTTTTT.

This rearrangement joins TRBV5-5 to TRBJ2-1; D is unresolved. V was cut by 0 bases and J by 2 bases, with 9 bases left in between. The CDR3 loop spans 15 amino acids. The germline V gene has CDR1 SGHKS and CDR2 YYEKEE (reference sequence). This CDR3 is CASSLASGTYNEQFF. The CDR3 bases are TGTGCCAGCAGCTTGGCCAGTGGAACCTACAATGAGCAGTTCTTC. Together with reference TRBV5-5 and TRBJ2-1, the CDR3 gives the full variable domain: DAGVTQSPTHLIKTRGQQVTLRCSPISGHKSVSWYQQVLGQGPQFIFQYYEKEERGRGNFPDRFSARQFPNYSSELNVNALLLGDSALYLCASSLASGTYNEQFFGPGTRLTVL.

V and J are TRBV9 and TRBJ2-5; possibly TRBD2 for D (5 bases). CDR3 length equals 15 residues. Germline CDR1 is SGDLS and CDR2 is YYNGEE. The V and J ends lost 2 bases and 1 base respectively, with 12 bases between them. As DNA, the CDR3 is TGTGCCAGCAGCGTGAGGCTGGGGAGCCAAGAGACCCAGTACTTC. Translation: CASSVRLGSQETQYF.

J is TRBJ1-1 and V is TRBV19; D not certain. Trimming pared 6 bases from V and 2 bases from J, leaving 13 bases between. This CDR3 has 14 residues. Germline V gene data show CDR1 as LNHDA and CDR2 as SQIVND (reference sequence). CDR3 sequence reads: CASSPTAVNTEAFF. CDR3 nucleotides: TGTGCCAGTAGCCCGACGGCGGTTAACACTGAAGCTTTCTTT.

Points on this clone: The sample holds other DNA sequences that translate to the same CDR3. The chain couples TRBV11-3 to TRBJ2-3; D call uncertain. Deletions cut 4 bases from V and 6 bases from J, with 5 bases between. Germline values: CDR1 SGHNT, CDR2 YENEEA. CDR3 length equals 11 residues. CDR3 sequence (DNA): TGTGCCAGCAGCTCGGCTGATACGCAGTATTTT. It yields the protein CASSSADTQYF. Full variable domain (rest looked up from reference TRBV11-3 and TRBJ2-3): EAGVVQSPRYKIIEKKQPVAFWCNPISGHNTLYWYLQNLGQGPELLIRYENEEAVDDSQLPKDRFSAERLKGVDSTLKIQPAELGDSAVYLCASSSADTQYFGPGTRLTVL.

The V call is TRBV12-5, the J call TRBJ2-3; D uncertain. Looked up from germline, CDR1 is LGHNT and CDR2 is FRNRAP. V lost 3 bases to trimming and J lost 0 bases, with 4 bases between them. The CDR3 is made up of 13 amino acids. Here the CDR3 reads CASGLGSTDTQYF. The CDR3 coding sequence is TGTGCTAGTGGTTTAGGAAGCACAGATACGCAGTATTTT.

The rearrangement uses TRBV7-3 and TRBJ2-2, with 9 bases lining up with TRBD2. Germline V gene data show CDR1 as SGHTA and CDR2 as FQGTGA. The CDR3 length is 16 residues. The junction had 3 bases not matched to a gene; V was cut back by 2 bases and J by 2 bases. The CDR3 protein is CASSLQAGGNTGELFF. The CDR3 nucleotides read TGTGCCAGCAGCTTACAAGCGGGAGGTAACACCGGGGAGCTGTTTTTT.

The CDR3 loop is CASSLFRESTDTQYF. In DNA, the CDR3 is TGTGCCAGCAGTTTATTTCGGGAAAGCACAGATACGCAGTATTTT. The V call is TRBV27, the J call TRBJ2-3; weak D call: TRBD2 (5 bases). Germline V gene sequence: CDR1 MNHEY, CDR2 SMNVEV (reference sequence). V was cut by 1 base and J by 0 bases, with 8 bases left in between. The CDR3 sequence is 15 residues long.

This CDR3 is CATSTKGLAGREQYF. CDR3 sequence (DNA): TGTGCCACCAGCACAAAGGGACTAGCGGGAAGGGAGCAGTACTTC. The rearrangement links TRBV15 to TRBJ2-7; 13 bases are a match to TRBD2. The CDR3 sequence is 15 residues long. With V trimmed by 4 bases and J by 7 bases, 7 bases remained unmatched. Germline lookup yields CDR1 LNHNV and CDR2 YYDKDF (reference sequence).

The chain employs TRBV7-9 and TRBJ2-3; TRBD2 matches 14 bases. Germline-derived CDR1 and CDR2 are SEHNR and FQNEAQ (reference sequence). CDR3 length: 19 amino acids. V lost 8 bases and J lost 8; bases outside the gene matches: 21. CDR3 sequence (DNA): TGTGCCAGCTCCTACAAGGGACTAGCGGGAGAGGGGACGGGGGGTACGCAGTATTTT. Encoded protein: CASSYKGLAGEGTGGTQYF.

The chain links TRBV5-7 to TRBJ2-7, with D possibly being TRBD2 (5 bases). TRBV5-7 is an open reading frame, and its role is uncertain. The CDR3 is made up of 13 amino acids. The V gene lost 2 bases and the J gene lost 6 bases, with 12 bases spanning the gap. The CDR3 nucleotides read TGTGCCAGCAGCTTATCGGGAAGTGCCGAGCAGTACTTC. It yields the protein CASSLSGSAEQYF.

The CDR3 DNA follows: TGTGCCAGTATCGGACAGGGGGGATCACCCCTCCACTTT. It is translated as CASIGQGGSPLHF. The V gene is TRBV19, the J gene TRBJ1-6; 10 bases align to TRBD1. Germline V gives CDR1 LNHDA, CDR2 SQIVND (reference sequence). This CDR3 spans 13 amino acids. Trimming cost V 7 bases and J 10 bases; bases outside gene matches: 4.

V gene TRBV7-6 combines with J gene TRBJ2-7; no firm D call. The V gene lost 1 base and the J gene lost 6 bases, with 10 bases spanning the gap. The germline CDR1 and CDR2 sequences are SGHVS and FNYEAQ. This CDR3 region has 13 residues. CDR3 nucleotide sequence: TGTGCCAGCAGCTTAGACGGCAGATTCGAGCAGTACTTC. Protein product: CASSLDGRFEQYF.

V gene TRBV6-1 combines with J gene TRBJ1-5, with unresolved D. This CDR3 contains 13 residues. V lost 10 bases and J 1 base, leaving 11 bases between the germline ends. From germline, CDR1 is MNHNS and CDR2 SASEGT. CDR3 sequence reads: CATQYGSNQPQHF. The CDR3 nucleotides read TGTGCCACCCAGTACGGGAGCAATCAGCCCCAGCATTTT.

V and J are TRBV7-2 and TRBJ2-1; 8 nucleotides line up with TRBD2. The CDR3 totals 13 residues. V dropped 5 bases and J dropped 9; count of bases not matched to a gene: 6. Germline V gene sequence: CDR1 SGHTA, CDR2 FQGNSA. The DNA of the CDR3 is TGTGCCAGCAGCCCTCTACTAGCGGTTGAGCAGTTCTTC. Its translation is CASSPLLAVEQFF.

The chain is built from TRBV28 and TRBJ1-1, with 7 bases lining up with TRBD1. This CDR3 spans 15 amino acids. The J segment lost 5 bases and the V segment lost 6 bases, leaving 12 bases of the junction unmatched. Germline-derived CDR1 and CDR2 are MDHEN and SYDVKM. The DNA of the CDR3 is TGTGCCAGCAGGCTCCCGACAGGGCAGGGAACTGAAGCTTTCTTT. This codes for CASRLPTGQGTEAFF.

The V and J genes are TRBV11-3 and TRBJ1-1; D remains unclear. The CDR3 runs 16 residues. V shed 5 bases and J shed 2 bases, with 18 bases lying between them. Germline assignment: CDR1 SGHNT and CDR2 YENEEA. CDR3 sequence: CASSPRVVRGNTEAFF. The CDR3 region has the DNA TGTGCCAGCAGCCCTAGGGTGGTTCGGGGAAACACTGAAGCTTTCTTT.

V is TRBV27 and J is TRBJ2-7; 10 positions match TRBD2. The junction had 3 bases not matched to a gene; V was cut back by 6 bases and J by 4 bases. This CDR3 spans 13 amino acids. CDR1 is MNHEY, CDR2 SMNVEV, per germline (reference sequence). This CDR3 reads CASRGLASYEQYF. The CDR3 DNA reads TGTGCCAGCAGGGGACTAGCGAGTTACGAGCAGTACTTC.

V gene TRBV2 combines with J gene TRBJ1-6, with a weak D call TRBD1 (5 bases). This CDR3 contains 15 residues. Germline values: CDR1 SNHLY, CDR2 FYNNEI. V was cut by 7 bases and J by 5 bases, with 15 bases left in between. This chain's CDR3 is CASNTGWINNSPLHF. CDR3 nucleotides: TGTGCCAGCAATACAGGTTGGATTAATAATTCACCCCTCCACTTT. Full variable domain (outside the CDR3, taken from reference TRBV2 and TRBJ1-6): EPEVTQTPSHQVTQMGQEVILRCVPISNHLYFYWYRQILGQKVEFLVSFYNNEISEKSEIFDDQFSVERPDGSNFTLKIRSTKLEDSAMYFCASNTGWINNSPLHFGNGTRLTVT.

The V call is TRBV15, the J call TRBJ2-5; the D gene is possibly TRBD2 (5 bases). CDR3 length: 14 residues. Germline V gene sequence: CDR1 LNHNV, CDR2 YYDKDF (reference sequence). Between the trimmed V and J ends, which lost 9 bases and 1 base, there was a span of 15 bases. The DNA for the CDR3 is TGTGCCACGACCCACGGAGGAATCCAAGAGACCCAGTACTTC. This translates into CATTHGGIQETQYF. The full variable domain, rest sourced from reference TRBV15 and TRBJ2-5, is DAMVIQNPRYQVTQFGKPVTLSCSQTLNHNVMYWYQQKSSQAPKLLFHYYDKDFNNEADTPDNFQSRRPNTSFCFLDIRSPGLGDTAMYLCATTHGGIQETQYFGPGTRLLVL.

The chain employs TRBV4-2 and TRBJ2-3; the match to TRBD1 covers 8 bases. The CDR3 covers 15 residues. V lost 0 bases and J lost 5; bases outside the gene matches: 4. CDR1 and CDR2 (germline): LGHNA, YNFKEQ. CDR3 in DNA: TGTGCCAGCAGCCAAGATGGACAGGGAATAGATACGCAGTATTTT. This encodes CASSQDGQGIDTQYF.